This TCR beta chain was sequenced in a study of CXCR3-negative and CXCR3-positive naive CD8 T cells. Study-wide results and limits: Comparably high diversity marked both naive subsets, whereas memory CD8+ cells had much lower diversity. CXCR3-positive naive cells had more hydrophobic TRB CDR3s than CXCR3-negative naive cells. The study found that naive CXCR3-negative and CXCR3-positive cells shared TRBV-TRBJ usage, while memory cells differed. Partially decreased CXCR3 expression was recorded after cryopreservation, and fresh PBMCs were used in most assays.

Naive CD8+ T cells showed a CD45RO-CCR7+CD27+CD95- phenotype. Per the germline V gene, CDR1 is SQVTM and CDR2 is ANQGSEA. There are 11 residues in the CDR3. UMI-labeled TRB cDNA libraries were prepared by 5' RACE. TCRdb reprocessed the 5' RACE reads, keeping one entry per CDR3 protein, no DNA. Its table records 130,000 to 150,000 distinct CDR3 sequences. A word on this clonotype: Its antigen is not identified.

This clonotype was obtained from a human donor in good health. Some clones in this sample may be carry-over from other donors' samples. The sample consisted of naive CXCR3+ CD8+ T cells from blood. Subset given: CD45RO-CCR7+CD27+CD95- naive CD8+ T cells expressing CXCR3 (TNR3+). V usage is TRBV29-1 and J usage is TRBJ2-1. The CDR3 sequence: CSVEQPIEQFF.